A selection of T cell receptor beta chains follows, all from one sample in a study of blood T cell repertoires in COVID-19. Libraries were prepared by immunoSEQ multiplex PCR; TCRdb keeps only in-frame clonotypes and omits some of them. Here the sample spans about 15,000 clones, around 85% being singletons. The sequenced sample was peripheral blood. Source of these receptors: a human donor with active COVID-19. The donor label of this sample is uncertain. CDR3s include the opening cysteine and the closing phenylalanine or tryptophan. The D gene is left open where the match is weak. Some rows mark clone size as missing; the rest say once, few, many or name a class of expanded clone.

cdr3_aa: CASSRYSRDTINQPQHF; cdr3_nt: TGTGCCAGCAGTCGTTATTCCCGGGACACCATAAATCAGCCCCAGCATTTT; d_call: -; v_call: TRBV6-2/TRBV6-3; j_call: TRBJ1-5; clone_size: -
cdr3_aa: CASSPQGLAYEQYF; cdr3_nt: TGTGCCAGCAGCCCACAGGGTTTAGCCTACGAGCAGTACTTC; d_call: -; v_call: TRBV5-8; j_call: TRBJ2-7; clone_size: -
cdr3_aa: CASSAGTSGGEQFF; cdr3_nt: TGTGCCAGCAGCGCCGGGACTAGCGGGGGTGAGCAGTTCTTC; d_call: TRBD2; v_call: TRBV6-4; j_call: TRBJ2-1; clone_size: -
cdr3_aa: CASYSWGRTNEQFF; cdr3_nt: TGTGCCAGCTATTCGTGGGGGCGTACCAATGAGCAGTTCTTC; d_call: -; v_call: TRBV6-5; j_call: TRBJ2-1; clone_size: -
cdr3_aa: CASSLVGQGALETQYF; cdr3_nt: TGCGCCAGCAGCTTGGTGGGGCAGGGGGCTTTGGAGACCCAGTACTTC; d_call: TRBD1; v_call: TRBV5-1; j_call: TRBJ2-5; clone_size: -
cdr3_aa: CASSGRGQPYNEQFF; cdr3_nt: TGTGCCAGCAGCGGTAGGGGACAGCCCTACAATGAGCAGTTCTTC; d_call: TRBD1; v_call: TRBV9; j_call: TRBJ2-1; clone_size: -
cdr3_aa: CASSLDAGAQGRFYGYTF; cdr3_nt: TGCGCCAGCAGCTTGGACGCAGGGGCGCAAGGACGATTCTATGGCTACACCTTC; d_call: -; v_call: TRBV5-1; j_call: TRBJ1-2; clone_size: once
cdr3_aa: CASSPAFGYEQYF; cdr3_nt: TGTGCCAGCAGCCCTGCTTTCGGCTACGAGCAGTACTTC; d_call: -; v_call: TRBV7-9; j_call: TRBJ2-7; clone_size: large
cdr3_aa: CASSVASGGVDTQYF; cdr3_nt: TGTGCCAGCAGCGTCGCTAGCGGGGGAGTAGATACGCAGTATTTT; d_call: TRBD2; v_call: TRBV5-6; j_call: TRBJ2-3; clone_size: few
cdr3_aa: CASSESTDHTEAFF; cdr3_nt: TGCGCCAGCAGTGAGTCGACAGACCACACTGAAGCTTTCTTT; d_call: -; v_call: TRBV10-1; j_call: TRBJ1-1; clone_size: -
cdr3_aa: CASRLGDRGNQPQHF; cdr3_nt: TGTGCCAGCCGCTTGGGGGACAGGGGTAATCAGCCCCAGCATTTT; d_call: TRBD1; v_call: TRBV6-5; j_call: TRBJ1-5; clone_size: -
cdr3_aa: CASSLLGVEFF; cdr3_nt: TGTGCCAGCAGTTTATTAGGGGTTGAGTTCTTC; d_call: -; v_call: TRBV27; j_call: TRBJ2-1; clone_size: -
cdr3_aa: CASSSTRTQNTGELFF; cdr3_nt: TGTGCCAGCAGCTCCACCCGGACACAGAACACCGGGGAGCTGTTTTTT; d_call: -; v_call: TRBV7-3; j_call: TRBJ2-2; clone_size: -
cdr3_aa: CASSFWSSGNYEQYF; cdr3_nt: TGTGCCAGCAGTTTTTGGTCTAGCGGAAACTACGAGCAGTACTTC; d_call: TRBD2; v_call: TRBV28; j_call: TRBJ2-7; clone_size: -
cdr3_aa: CAWSDRKSGYTF; cdr3_nt: TGTGCCTGGAGTGACAGGAAATCTGGCTACACCTTC; d_call: -; v_call: TRBV30; j_call: TRBJ1-2; clone_size: -
cdr3_aa: CASSDGLAGGEQFF; cdr3_nt: TGTGCCAGCAGTGACGGACTAGCGGGAGGTGAGCAGTTCTTC; d_call: TRBD2; v_call: TRBV6-4; j_call: TRBJ2-1; clone_size: -
cdr3_aa: CSAGGANYGYTF; cdr3_nt: TGCAGCGCCGGAGGAGCTAACTATGGCTACACCTTC; d_call: -; v_call: TRBV29-1; j_call: TRBJ1-2; clone_size: -
cdr3_aa: CASSLFRGTEAFF; cdr3_nt: TGTGCCAGCAGCTTATTTCGAGGGACTGAAGCTTTCTTT; d_call: -; v_call: TRBV11-3; j_call: TRBJ1-1; clone_size: -
cdr3_aa: CARSLVDPGQPQHF; cdr3_nt: TGTGCCAGAAGCTTGGTTGATCCGGGTCAGCCCCAGCATTTT; d_call: -; v_call: TRBV5-3; j_call: TRBJ1-5; clone_size: -
cdr3_aa: CAWSVVGRDGYTF; cdr3_nt: TGTGCCTGGAGTGTAGTTGGCAGGGATGGCTACACCTTC; d_call: -; v_call: TRBV30; j_call: TRBJ1-2; clone_size: -
cdr3_aa: CASSFLAGGPYNEQFF; cdr3_nt: TGTGCCAGCAGTTTCCTTGCGGGGGGACCCTACAATGAGCAGTTCTTC; d_call: TRBD2; v_call: TRBV27; j_call: TRBJ2-1; clone_size: -
cdr3_aa: CASSLAVSSYEQYF; cdr3_nt: TGTGCCAGCAGCTTAGCCGTGAGCTCCTACGAGCAGTACTTC; d_call: -; v_call: TRBV5-8; j_call: TRBJ2-7; clone_size: few
cdr3_aa: CASSSDREETQYF; cdr3_nt: TGCGCCAGCAGCTCGGACAGGGAGGAGACCCAGTACTTC; d_call: TRBD1; v_call: TRBV5-1; j_call: TRBJ2-5; clone_size: -
cdr3_aa: CASRRDRVPNQPQHF; cdr3_nt: TGTGCCAGCAGACGGGACAGGGTCCCGAATCAGCCCCAGCATTTT; d_call: TRBD1; v_call: TRBV28; j_call: TRBJ1-5; clone_size: -
cdr3_aa: CAWAPGTDTQYF; cdr3_nt: TGTGCCTGGGCCCCAGGTACAGATACGCAGTATTTT; d_call: -; v_call: TRBV30; j_call: TRBJ2-3; clone_size: -
cdr3_aa: CSVVGFSGPTDTQYF; cdr3_nt: TGCAGCGTTGTCGGTTTTAGCGGGCCCACAGATACGCAGTATTTT; d_call: TRBD2; v_call: TRBV29-1; j_call: TRBJ2-3; clone_size: -
cdr3_aa: CASSQDRGRGDTQYF; cdr3_nt: TGCGCCAGCAGCCAGGACAGGGGGCGTGGAGATACGCAGTATTTT; d_call: TRBD1; v_call: TRBV5-1; j_call: TRBJ2-3; clone_size: -
cdr3_aa: CASSIDGRLNEQFF; cdr3_nt: TGTGCCAGTAGTATAGACGGGAGACTCAATGAGCAGTTCTTC; d_call: -; v_call: TRBV19; j_call: TRBJ2-1; clone_size: -
cdr3_aa: CASSSRGTGELFF; cdr3_nt: TGTGCCAGCAGTTCCCGGGGCACCGGGGAGCTGTTTTTT; d_call: -; v_call: TRBV28; j_call: TRBJ2-2; clone_size: large
cdr3_aa: CASRGLAGPFSGANVLTF; cdr3_nt: TGTGCCAGCAGAGGACTAGCGGGGCCCTTCTCTGGGGCCAACGTCCTGACTTTC; d_call: TRBD2; v_call: TRBV7-2; j_call: TRBJ2-6; clone_size: -
cdr3_aa: CASSSAGNSPLHF; cdr3_nt: TGTGCCAGCAGTTCGGCGGGGAATTCACCCCTCCACTTT; d_call: -; v_call: TRBV28; j_call: TRBJ1-6; clone_size: -
cdr3_aa: CASSLAPGGQGPQHF; cdr3_nt: TGCGCCAGCAGCTTGGCTCCAGGGGGACAGGGGCCCCAGCATTTT; d_call: TRBD1; v_call: TRBV5-1; j_call: TRBJ1-5; clone_size: -
cdr3_aa: CASSFGLAGGRYEQYF; cdr3_nt: TGTGCCAGCAGCTTCGGACTAGCGGGAGGCCGCTACGAGCAGTACTTC; d_call: TRBD2; v_call: TRBV7-2; j_call: TRBJ2-7; clone_size: -
cdr3_aa: CASSEAINEQFF; cdr3_nt: TGTGCCAGCAGCGAAGCGATTAATGAGCAGTTCTTC; d_call: -; v_call: TRBV9; j_call: TRBJ2-1; clone_size: -
cdr3_aa: CAWSPTREAFF; cdr3_nt: TGTGCCTGGAGTCCCACACGTGAAGCTTTCTTT; d_call: -; v_call: TRBV30; j_call: TRBJ1-1; clone_size: -